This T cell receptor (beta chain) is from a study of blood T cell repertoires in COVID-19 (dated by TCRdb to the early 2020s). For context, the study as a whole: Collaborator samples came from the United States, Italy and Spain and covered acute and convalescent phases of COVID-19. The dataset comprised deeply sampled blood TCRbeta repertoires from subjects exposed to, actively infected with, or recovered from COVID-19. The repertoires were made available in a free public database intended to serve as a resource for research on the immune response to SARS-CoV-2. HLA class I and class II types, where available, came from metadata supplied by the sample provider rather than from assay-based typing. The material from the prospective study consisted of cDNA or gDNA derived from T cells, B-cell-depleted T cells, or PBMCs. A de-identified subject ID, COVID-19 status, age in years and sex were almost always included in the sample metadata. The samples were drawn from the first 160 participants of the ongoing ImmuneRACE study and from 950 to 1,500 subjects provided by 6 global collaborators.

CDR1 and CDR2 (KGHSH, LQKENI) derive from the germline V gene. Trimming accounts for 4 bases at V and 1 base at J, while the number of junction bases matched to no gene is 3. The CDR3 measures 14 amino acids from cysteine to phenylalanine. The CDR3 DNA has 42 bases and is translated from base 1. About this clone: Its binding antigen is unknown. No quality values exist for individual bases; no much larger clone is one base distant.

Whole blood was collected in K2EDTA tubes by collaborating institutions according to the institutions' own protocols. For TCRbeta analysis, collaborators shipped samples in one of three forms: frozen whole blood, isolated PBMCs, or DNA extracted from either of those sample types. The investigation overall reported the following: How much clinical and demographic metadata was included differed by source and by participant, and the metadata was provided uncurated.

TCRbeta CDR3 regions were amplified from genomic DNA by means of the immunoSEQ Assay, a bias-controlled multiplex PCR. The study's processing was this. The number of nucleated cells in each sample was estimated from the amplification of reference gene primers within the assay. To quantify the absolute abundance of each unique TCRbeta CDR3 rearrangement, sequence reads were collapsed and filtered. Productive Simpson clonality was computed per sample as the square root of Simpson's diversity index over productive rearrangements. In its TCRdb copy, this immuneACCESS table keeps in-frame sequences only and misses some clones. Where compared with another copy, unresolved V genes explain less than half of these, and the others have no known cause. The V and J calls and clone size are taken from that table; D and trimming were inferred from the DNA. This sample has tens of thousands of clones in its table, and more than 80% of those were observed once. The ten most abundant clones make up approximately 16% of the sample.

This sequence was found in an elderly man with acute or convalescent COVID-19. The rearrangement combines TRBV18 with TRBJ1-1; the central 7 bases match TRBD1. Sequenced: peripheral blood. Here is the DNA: TGTGCCAGCTCACGGGACAGTAAGAACACTGAAGCTTTCTTT. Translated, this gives CASSRDSKNTEAFF.